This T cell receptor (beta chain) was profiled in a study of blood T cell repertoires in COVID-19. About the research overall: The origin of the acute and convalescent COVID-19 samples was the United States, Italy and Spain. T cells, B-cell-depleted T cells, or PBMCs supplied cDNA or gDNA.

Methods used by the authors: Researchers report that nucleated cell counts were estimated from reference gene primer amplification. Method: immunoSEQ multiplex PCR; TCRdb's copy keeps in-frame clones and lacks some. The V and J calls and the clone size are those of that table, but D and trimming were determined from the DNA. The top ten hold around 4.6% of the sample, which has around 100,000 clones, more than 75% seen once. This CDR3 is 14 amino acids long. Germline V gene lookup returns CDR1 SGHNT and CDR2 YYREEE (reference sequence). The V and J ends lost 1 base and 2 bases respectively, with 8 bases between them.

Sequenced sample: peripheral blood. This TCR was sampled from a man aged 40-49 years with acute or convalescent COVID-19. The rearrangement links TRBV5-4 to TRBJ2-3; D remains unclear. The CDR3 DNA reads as TGTGCCAGCAGCTTGTCTAGAAACACAGATACGCAGTATTTT. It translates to CASSLSRNTDTQYF.